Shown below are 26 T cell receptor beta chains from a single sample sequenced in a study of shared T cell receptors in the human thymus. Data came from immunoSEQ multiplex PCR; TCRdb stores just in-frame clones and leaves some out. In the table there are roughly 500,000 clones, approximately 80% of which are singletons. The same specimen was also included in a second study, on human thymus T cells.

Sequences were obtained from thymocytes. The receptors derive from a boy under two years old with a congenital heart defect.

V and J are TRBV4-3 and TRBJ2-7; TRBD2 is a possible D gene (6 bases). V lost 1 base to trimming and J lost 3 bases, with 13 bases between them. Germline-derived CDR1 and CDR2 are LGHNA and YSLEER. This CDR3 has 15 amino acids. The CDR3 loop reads CASSQALGGGYEQYF. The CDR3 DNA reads TGCGCCAGCAGCCAAGCCCTGGGAGGAGGCTACGAGCAGTACTTC.

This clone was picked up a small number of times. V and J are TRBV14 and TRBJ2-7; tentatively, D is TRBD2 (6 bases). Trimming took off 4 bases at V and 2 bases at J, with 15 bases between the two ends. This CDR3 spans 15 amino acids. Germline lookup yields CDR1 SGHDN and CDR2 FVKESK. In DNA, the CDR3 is TGTGCCAGCAGCCCCGGGGCTCAGCGGGCCTACGAGCAGTACTTC. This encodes CASSPGAQRAYEQYF.

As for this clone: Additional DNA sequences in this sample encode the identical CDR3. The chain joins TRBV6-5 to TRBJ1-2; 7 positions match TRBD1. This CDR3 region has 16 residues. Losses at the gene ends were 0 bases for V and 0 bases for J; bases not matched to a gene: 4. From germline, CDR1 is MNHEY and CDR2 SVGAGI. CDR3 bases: TGTGCCAGCAGTTACTCCCACAGGGGAGCTAACTATGGCTACACCTTC. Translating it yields CASSYSHRGANYGYTF.

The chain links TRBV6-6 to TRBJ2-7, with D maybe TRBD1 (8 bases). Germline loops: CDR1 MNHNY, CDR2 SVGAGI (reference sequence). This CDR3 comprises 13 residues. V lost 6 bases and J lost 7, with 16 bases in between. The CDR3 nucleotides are TGTGCCAGCAGCCCGAACAGGGGGGGGGAGCAGTACTTC. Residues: CASSPNRGGEQYF.

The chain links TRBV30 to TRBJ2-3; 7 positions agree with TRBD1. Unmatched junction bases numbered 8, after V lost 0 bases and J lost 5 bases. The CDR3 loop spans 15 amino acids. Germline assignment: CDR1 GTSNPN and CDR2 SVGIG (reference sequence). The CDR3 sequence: CAWSVSDRAKDTQYF. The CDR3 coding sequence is TGTGCCTGGAGTGTCAGTGACAGGGCCAAAGATACGCAGTATTTT.

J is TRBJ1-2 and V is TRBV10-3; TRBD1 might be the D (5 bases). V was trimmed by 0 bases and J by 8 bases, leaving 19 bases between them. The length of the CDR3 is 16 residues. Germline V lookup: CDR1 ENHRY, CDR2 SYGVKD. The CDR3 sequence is CAISESPGPGFGGYTF. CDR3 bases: TGTGCCATCAGTGAGTCCCCAGGGCCTGGCTTCGGGGGCTACACCTTC.

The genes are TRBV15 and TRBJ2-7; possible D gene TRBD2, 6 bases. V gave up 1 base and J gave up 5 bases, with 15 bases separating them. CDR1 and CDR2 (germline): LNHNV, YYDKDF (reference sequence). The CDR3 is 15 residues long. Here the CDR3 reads CATSRVAGRDDEQYF. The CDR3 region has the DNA TGTGCCACCAGCAGAGTCGCCGGGAGAGACGACGAGCAGTACTTC.

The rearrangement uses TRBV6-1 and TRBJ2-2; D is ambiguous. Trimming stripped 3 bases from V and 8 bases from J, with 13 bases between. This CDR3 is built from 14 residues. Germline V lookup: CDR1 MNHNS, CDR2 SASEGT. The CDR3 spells CASSDRLPQGELFF. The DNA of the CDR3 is TGTGCCAGCAGTGACAGGCTACCTCAGGGGGAGCTGTTTTTT.

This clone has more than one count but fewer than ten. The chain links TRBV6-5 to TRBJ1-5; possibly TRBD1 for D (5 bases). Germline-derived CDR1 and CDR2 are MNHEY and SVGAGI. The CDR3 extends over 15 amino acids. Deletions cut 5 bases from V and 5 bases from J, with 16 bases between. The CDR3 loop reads CASSPAVGGDQPQHF. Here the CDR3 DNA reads TGTGCCAGCAGTCCAGCGGTGGGGGGGGATCAGCCCCAGCATTTT.

CDR3: CASSPAGGFPSYEQYF. The CDR3 DNA sequence: TGTGCCAGCAGCCCGGCGGGTGGGTTTCCCTCCTACGAGCAGTACTTC. The gene calls are TRBV5-4 and TRBJ2-7; tentatively, D is TRBD2 (5 bases). The V gene lost 4 bases and the J gene lost 0 bases, with 17 bases spanning the gap. The CDR3 runs to 16 residues. CDR1 is SGHNT and CDR2 is YYREEE in the germline V gene (reference sequence).

In DNA, the CDR3 is TGTGCCAGCACTGGGGCAGGCTCCTACAATGAGCAGTTCTTC. Protein sequence: CASTGAGSYNEQFF. This rearrangement joins TRBV6-1 to TRBJ2-1, with a possible D match to TRBD1 (5 bases). The CDR3 totals 14 residues. Germline CDR1 and CDR2: MNHNS and SASEGT. The V gene lost 7 bases and the J gene lost 0 bases, with 10 bases spanning the gap.

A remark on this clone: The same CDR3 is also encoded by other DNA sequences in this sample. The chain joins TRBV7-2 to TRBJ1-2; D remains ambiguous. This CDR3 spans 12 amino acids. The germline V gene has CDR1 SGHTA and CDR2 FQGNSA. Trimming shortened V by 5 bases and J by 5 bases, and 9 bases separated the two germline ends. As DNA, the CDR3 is TGTGCCAGCAGCCCTAGCCCTTATGGCTACACCTTC. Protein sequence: CASSPSPYGYTF.

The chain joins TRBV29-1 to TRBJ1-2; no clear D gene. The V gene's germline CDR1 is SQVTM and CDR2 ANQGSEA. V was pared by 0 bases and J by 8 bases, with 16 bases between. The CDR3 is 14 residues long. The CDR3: CSVEEVVPPEGYTF. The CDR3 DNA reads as TGCAGCGTTGAAGAAGTAGTCCCTCCTGAGGGCTACACCTTC.

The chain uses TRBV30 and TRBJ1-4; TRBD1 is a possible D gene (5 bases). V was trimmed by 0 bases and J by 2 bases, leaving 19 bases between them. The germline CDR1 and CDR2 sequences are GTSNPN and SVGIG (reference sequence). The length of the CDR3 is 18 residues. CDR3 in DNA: TGTGCCTGGAGTGTTAGATCGTGGGCAGGGTTCACTAATGAAAAACTGTTTTTT. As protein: CAWSVRSWAGFTNEKLFF.

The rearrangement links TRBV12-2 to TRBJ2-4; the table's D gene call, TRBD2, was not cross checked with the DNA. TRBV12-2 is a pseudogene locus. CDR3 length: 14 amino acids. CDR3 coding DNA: TGTGCAAGTGGCGGGGAGAGTGCCAAAAACATTCAGTACTTC. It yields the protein CASGGESAKNIQYF.

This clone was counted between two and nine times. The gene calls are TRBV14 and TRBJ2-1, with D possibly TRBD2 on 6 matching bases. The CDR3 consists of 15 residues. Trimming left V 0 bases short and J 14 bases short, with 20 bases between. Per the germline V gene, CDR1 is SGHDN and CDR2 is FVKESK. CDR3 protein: CASSQETTFRERKFF. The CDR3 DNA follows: TGTGCCAGCAGCCAAGAGACCACCTTTCGGGAGCGGAAGTTCTTC.

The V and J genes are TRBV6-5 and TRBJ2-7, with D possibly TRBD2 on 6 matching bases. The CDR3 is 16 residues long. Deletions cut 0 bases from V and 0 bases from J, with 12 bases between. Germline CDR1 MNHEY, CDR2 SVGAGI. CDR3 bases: TGTGCCAGCAGTTACTCCGCGGGACGGAGCTCCTACGAGCAGTACTTC. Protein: CASSYSAGRSSYEQYF.

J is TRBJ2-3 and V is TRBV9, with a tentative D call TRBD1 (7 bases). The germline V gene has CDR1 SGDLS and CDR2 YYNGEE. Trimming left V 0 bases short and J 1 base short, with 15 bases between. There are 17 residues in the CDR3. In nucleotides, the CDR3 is TGTGCCAGCAGCGTAGGCATGAGGAGGGGGCGCACAGATACGCAGTATTTT. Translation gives CASSVGMRRGRTDTQYF.

The CDR3 spells CASLETGPRGEKLFF. In nucleotides, the CDR3 is TGTGCCAGCCTAGAGACAGGGCCACGCGGTGAAAAACTGTTTTTT. The chain has TRBV7-2 and TRBJ1-4; 7 bases are a match to TRBD1. Germline V lookup: CDR1 SGHTA, CDR2 FQGNSA. The CDR3 totals 15 residues. The V gene end was trimmed by 8 bases and the J gene end by 7 bases; junction bases not matched to a gene: 13.

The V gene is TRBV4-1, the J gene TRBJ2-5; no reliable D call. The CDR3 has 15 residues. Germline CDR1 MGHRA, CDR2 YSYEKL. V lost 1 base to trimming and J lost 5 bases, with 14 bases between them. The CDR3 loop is CASSQVLRPGETQYF. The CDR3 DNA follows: TGCGCCAGCAGCCAAGTTCTGCGGCCTGGGGAGACCCAGTACTTC.

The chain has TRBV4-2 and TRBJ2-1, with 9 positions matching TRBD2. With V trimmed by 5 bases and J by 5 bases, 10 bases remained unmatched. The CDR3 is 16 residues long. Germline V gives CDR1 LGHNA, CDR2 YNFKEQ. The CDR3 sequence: CASSLSGTSTDNEQFF. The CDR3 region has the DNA TGTGCCAGCAGCTTATCCGGGACTAGCACTGACAATGAGCAGTTCTTC.

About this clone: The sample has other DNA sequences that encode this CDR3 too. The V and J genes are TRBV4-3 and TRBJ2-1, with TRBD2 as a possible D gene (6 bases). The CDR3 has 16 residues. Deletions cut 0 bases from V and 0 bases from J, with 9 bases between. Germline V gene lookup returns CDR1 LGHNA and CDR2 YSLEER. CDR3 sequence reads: CASSQDRGGSYNEQFF. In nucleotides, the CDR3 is TGCGCCAGCAGCCAAGATCGGGGAGGCTCCTACAATGAGCAGTTCTTC.

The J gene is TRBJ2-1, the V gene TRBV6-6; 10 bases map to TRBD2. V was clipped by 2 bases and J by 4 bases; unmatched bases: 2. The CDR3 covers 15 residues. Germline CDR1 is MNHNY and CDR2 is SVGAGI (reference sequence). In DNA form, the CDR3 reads TGTGCCAGCAGTTACGGACTAGCGGTGTACAATGAGCAGTTCTTC. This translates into CASSYGLAVYNEQFF.

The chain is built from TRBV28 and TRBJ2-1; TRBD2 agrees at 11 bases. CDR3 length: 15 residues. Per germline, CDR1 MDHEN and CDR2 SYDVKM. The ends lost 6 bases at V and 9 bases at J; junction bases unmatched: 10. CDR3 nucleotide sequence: TGTGCCAGCAGGATTAGCGGGAGGGCCCTCGGTGAGCAGTTCTTC. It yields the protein CASRISGRALGEQFF.

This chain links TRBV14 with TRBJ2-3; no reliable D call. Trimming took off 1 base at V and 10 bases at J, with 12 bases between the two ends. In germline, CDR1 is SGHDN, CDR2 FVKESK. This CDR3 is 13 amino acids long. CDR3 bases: TGTGCCAGCAGCCAAGGTCAGCCCGCGGCGCAGTATTTT. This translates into CASSQGQPAAQYF.

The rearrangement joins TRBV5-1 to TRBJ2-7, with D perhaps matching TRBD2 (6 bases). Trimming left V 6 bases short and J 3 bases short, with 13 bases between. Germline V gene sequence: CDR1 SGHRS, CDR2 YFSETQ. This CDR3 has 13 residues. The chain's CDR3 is CASTGTSNYEQYF. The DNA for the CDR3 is TGCGCCAGCACCGGGACTTCGAACTACGAGCAGTACTTC.